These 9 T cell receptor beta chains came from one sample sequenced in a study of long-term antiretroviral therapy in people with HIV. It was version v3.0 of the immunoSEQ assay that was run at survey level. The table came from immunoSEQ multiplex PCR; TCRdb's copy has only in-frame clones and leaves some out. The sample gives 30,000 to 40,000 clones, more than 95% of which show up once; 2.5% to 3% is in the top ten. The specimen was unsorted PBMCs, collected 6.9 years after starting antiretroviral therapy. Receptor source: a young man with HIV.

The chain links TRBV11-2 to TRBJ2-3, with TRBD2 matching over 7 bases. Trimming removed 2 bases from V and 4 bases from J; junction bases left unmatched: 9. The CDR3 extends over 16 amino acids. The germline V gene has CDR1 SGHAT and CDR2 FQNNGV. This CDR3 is CASSLFAGGGADTQYF. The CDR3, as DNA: TGTGCCAGCAGCTTATTTGCGGGCGGGGGTGCAGATACGCAGTATTTT.

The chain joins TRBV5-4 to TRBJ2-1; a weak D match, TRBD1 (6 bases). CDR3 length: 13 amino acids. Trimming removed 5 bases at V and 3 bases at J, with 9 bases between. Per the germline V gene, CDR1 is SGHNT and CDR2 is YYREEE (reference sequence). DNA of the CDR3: TGTGCCAGCAGGGCGGACAGCTACAATGAGCAGTTCTTC. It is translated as CASRADSYNEQFF.

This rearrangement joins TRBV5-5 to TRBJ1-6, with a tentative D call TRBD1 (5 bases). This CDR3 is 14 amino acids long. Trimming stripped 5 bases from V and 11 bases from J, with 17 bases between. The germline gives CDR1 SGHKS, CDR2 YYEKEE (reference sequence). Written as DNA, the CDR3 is TGTGCCAGCAGGTCCCGGGACGGTGATGCACCCCTCCACTTT. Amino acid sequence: CASRSRDGDAPLHF.

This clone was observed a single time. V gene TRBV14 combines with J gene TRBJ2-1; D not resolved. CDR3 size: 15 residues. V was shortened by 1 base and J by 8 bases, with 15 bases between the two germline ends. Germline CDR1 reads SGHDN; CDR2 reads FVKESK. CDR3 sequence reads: CASSQGNLIFDEQFF. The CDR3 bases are TGTGCCAGCAGCCAAGGGAACCTAATTTTCGATGAGCAGTTCTTC.

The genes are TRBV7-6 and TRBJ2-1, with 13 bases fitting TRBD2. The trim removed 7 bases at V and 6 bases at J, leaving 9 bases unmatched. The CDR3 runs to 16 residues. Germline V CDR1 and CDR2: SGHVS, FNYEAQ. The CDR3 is CASTARLAGGSNEQFF. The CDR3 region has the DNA TGTGCCAGCACCGCTCGACTAGCGGGAGGATCCAATGAGCAGTTCTTC.

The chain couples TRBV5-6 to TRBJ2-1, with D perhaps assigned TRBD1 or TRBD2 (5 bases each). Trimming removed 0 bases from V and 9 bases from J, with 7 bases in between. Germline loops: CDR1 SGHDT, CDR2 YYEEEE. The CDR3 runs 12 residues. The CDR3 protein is CASSLGDGEQFF. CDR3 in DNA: TGTGCCAGCAGCTTGGGGGACGGTGAGCAGTTCTTC.

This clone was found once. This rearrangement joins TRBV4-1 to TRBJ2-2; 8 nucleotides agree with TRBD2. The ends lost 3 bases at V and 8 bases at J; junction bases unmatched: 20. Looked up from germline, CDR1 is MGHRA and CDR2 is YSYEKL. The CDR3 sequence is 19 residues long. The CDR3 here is CASSQMPAGAGAPGGELFF. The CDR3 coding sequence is TGCGCCAGCAGCCAGATGCCGGCGGGAGCGGGGGCCCCTGGGGGGGAGCTGTTTTTT.

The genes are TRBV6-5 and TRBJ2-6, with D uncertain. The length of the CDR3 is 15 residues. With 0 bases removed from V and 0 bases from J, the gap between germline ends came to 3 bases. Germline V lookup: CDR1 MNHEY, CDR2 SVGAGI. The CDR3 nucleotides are TGTGCCAGCAGTTACTCGACCTCTGGGGCCAACGTCCTGACTTTC. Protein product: CASSYSTSGANVLTF.

The chain's CDR3 is CASRDTPGPWGYTF. The CDR3 DNA follows: TGTGCCAGCAGAGACACTCCCGGGCCCTGGGGCTACACCTTC. The chain combines TRBV6-6 with TRBJ1-2, with D hard to call. The CDR3 sequence is 14 residues long. Germline V gene sequence: CDR1 MNHNY, CDR2 SVGAGI (reference sequence). With 6 bases removed from V and 8 bases from J, the gap between germline ends came to 19 bases.